Sequencing of this TCR beta chain was carried out in a study of blood T cell repertoires in COVID-19. TCRdb's copy holds only in-frame clones and misses some; the assay was immunoSEQ multiplex PCR. The repertoire holds a few hundred thousand clones, with roughly 80% as singletons. The sample consisted of PBMCs or T cells enriched from blood (not recorded which). This TCR was recovered from a woman aged 40-49 years with acute COVID-19.

The chain's CDR3 is CASSGSTGGGNQPQHF. The CDR3 DNA follows: TGTGCCAGCAGTGGCTCAACAGGGGGCGGCAATCAGCCCCAGCATTTT. The genes are TRBV2 and TRBJ1-5, with TRBD1 identical over 9 bases. V gave up 4 bases and J gave up 2 bases; unmatched junction bases: 6. The CDR3 sequence is 16 residues long. From germline, CDR1 is SNHLY and CDR2 FYNNEI.